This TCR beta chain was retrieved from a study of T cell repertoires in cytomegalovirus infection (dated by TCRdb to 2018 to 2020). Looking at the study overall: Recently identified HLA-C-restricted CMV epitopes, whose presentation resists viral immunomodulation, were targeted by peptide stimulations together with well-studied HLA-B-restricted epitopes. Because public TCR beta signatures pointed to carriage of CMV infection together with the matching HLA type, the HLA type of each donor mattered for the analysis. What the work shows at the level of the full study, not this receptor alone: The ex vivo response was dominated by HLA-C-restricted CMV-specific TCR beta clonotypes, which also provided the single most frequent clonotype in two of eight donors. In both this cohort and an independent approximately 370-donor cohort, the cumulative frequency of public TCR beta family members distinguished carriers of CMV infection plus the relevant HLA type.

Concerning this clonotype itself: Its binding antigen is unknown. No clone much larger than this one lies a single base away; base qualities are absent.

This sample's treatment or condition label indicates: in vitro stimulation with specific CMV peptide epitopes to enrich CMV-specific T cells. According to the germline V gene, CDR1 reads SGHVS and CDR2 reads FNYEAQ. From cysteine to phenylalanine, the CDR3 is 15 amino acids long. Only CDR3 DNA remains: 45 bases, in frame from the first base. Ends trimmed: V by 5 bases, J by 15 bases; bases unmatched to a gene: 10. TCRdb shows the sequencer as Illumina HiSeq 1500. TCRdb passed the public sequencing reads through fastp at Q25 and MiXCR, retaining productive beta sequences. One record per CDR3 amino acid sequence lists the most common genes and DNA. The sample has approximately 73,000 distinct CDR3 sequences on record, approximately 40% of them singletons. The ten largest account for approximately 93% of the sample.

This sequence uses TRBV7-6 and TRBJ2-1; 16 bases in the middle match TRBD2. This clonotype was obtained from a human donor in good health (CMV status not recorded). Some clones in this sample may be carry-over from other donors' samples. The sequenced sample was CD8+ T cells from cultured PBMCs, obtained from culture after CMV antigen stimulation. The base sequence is TGTGCCAGCAGCCCGGGACTAGCGGGGGGGCCGCAGCTGTTCTTC. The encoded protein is CASSPGLAGGPQLFF.